These 15 T cell receptor beta chains originate from one sample sequenced in a study of T cells after posttransplantation cyclophosphamide. Libraries were prepared by immunoSEQ multiplex PCR; TCRdb keeps only in-frame clonotypes and omits some of them. This sample yields 20,000 to 25,000 clones, of which 85% to 90% are seen a single time; around 10% belongs to the top ten. A marrow graft followed busulfan-fludarabine conditioning, with cyclophosphamide on days +3 and +4. Specimen: PBMCs, collected after allogeneic stem cell transplant with posttransplant cyclophosphamide. The source is a female patient aged 25-40 years who received an allogeneic stem cell transplant from an unrelated donor, was CMV-positive, and had no GVHD. Part of the T cell pool may stem from the graft donor.

The V gene is TRBV6-5, the J gene TRBJ1-1; D not resolved. Trimming stripped 6 bases from V and 3 bases from J, with 14 bases between. The CDR3 totals 14 residues. Germline V gene data show CDR1 as MNHEY and CDR2 as SVGAGI. The CDR3 here is CASRRPWRDTEAFF. As DNA, the CDR3 is TGTGCCAGCAGGCGACCTTGGAGAGACACTGAAGCTTTCTTT.

The gene calls are TRBV7-9 and TRBJ1-6; no firm D call. V was cut by 8 bases and J by 0 bases, with 8 bases left in between. The germline V gene has CDR1 SEHNR and CDR2 FQNEAQ (reference sequence). This CDR3 has 14 amino acids. CDR3 sequence: CASGESSYNSPLHF. Written as DNA, the CDR3 is TGTGCCAGCGGAGAGAGCTCCTATAATTCACCCCTCCACTTT.

This chain links TRBV12-5 with TRBJ2-7, with D possibly matching TRBD2 (5 bases). Trimming left V 0 bases short and J 2 bases short, with 14 bases between. Per the germline V gene, CDR1 is LGHNT and CDR2 is FRNRAP. The CDR3 is made up of 16 amino acids. The CDR3: CASGLVVGGLAYEQYF. The CDR3 DNA reads as TGTGCTAGTGGTTTGGTAGTAGGCGGGTTGGCCTACGAGCAGTACTTC. Drawing the rest from reference TRBV12-5 and TRBJ2-7, the complete variable domain is DARVTQTPRHKVTEMGQEVTMRCQPILGHNTVFWYRQTMMQGLELLAYFRNRAPLDDSGMPKDRFSAEMPDATLATLKIQPSEPRDSAVYFCASGLVVGGLAYEQYFGPGTRLTVT.

This chain uses TRBV30 with TRBJ1-1; D call uncertain. Trimming took off 0 bases at V and 0 bases at J, with 5 bases between the two ends. CDR1 and CDR2 from the germline V gene are GTSNPN and SVGIG (reference sequence). The CDR3 consists of 13 residues. The CDR3 is CAWSVQMNTEAFF. The CDR3 DNA reads as TGTGCCTGGAGTGTACAGATGAACACTGAAGCTTTCTTT.

The V call is TRBV25-1, the J call TRBJ1-2; D call uncertain. Trimming left V 6 bases short and J 7 bases short, with 15 bases between. The CDR3 sequence is 13 residues long. Germline assignment: CDR1 MGHDK and CDR2 SYGVNS. The CDR3 sequence is CASRPGANPGYTF. Written as DNA, the CDR3 is TGTGCCAGCAGGCCCGGTGCCAACCCTGGCTACACCTTC.

The chain is built from TRBV4-1 and TRBJ1-4; TRBD1 agrees at 10 bases. After removal of 1 base from V and 4 bases from J, the junction contained 9 bases not matched to a gene. The CDR3 is 18 residues long. CDR1 MGHRA and CDR2 YSYEKL come from the germline V gene. The CDR3 DNA is TGCGCCAGCAGCCAAGTGTGGGGACAGGGGAAGGGTAATGAAAAACTGTTTTTT. This translates into CASSQVWGQGKGNEKLFF.

V and J are TRBV2 and TRBJ2-3; 10 bases fit TRBD1. Germline CDR1 is SNHLY and CDR2 is FYNNEI. Losses at the gene ends were 9 bases for V and 3 bases for J; bases not matched to a gene: 3. This CDR3 is 13 amino acids long. For the CDR3, the DNA is TGTGCCAGTCGACAGGGGGCGACAGATACGCAGTATTTT. It specifies CASRQGATDTQYF.

This clone occurred once. CDR3: CASSLILDREGFF. The DNA of the CDR3 is TGTGCCAGCAGTTTAATACTAGACAGGGAAGGGTTCTTC. The chain couples TRBV28 to TRBJ2-1; 7 bases map to TRBD1. V lost 2 bases to trimming and J lost 15 bases; unmatched junction nucleotides: 10. The CDR3 has 13 residues. Germline V lookup: CDR1 MDHEN, CDR2 SYDVKM.

This chain joins TRBV7-9 and TRBJ2-7, with 8 bases aligning to TRBD1. The CDR3 contains 14 residues. Germline CDR1 SEHNR, CDR2 FQNEAQ (reference sequence). Trimming at V came to 4 bases and at J to 5 bases, leaving 7 bases not matched to a gene. CDR3 sequence reads: CASSSPDRVNEQYF. CDR3 in DNA: TGTGCCAGCAGCTCCCCGGACAGGGTCAACGAGCAGTACTTC.

About this clone itself: The same CDR3 can be traced to other DNA sequences in this sample. The chain uses TRBV6-5 and TRBJ2-7; 11 positions agree with TRBD1. Germline trimming cut 5 bases from V and 5 bases from J; bases unmatched to any gene: 5. Germline CDR1 is MNHEY and CDR2 is SVGAGI. The CDR3 covers 14 residues. The chain's CDR3 is CASSPGQGANEQYF. CDR3 in DNA: TGTGCCAGCAGTCCTGGACAGGGGGCCAACGAGCAGTACTTC.

The chain has TRBV5-6 and TRBJ1-2; maybe TRBD1 (5 bases). V lost 6 bases to trimming and J lost 4 bases, with 13 bases between them. The CDR3 loop spans 13 amino acids. Looked up from germline, CDR1 is SGHDT and CDR2 is YYEEEE. The CDR3 is CASIVTGGYGYTF. The CDR3 DNA is TGTGCCAGCATCGTGACCGGGGGCTATGGCTACACCTTC.

This chain connects TRBV6-5 to TRBJ1-2; possible D gene TRBD1, 5 bases. The CDR3 has 14 amino acids. Germline lookup yields CDR1 MNHEY and CDR2 SVGAGI. Deletions cut 5 bases from V and 5 bases from J, with 15 bases between. CDR3 sequence: CASSEYPGPYGYTF. The CDR3 DNA follows: TGTGCCAGCAGTGAATATCCAGGGCCATATGGCTACACCTTC.

The V gene is TRBV9, the J gene TRBJ2-2, with 10 bases identical to TRBD1. Germline CDR1 and CDR2: SGDLS and YYNGEE. This CDR3 is 17 amino acids long. With V trimmed by 7 bases and J by 0 bases, 9 bases remained unmatched. The CDR3 sequence is CASSSPGQGPNTGELFF. As DNA, the CDR3 is TGTGCCAGCTCTTCCCCGGGACAGGGGCCGAACACCGGGGAGCTGTTTTTT.

The chain recombines TRBV29-1 with TRBJ2-3; D is uncertain. The CDR3 is made up of 13 amino acids. Trimming pared 6 bases from V and 2 bases from J, leaving 12 bases between. The germline CDR1 and CDR2 sequences are SQVTM and ANQGSEA. Here the CDR3 reads CSVRLKFTDTQYF. The CDR3 DNA reads as TGCAGCGTCCGGTTAAAGTTCACAGATACGCAGTATTTT.

The gene calls are TRBV5-1 and TRBJ1-1, with 9 positions matching TRBD1. V gave up 4 bases and J gave up 11 bases; unmatched junction bases: 9. Germline lookup yields CDR1 SGHRS and CDR2 YFSETQ. The CDR3 spans 13 residues. CDR3 in amino acids: CASSVSGTGRAFF. In nucleotides, the CDR3 is TGCGCCAGCAGCGTCTCCGGGACAGGGCGTGCTTTCTTT.